This T cell receptor beta chain emerged from a study of T cell responses to AZD1222 COVID-19 vaccine. Method: immunoSEQ multiplex PCR; TCRdb's copy keeps in-frame clones and lacks some. The table has 150,000 to 200,000 clones, about 90% seen once. The CDR3 sequence is 12 residues long. The V end was cut by 5 bases, the J end by 10 bases, with 14 bases between. CDR1 and CDR2 (germline): SGHTA, FQGNSA. Whole-study results and caveats: Just six or seven AZD1222 recipients tested seropositive at baseline.

Concerning this clone: Its antigen is unknown.

Sample: peripheral blood, taken 28 days after the second AZD1222 dose. This chain links TRBV7-2 with TRBJ1-1; D might be TRBD1 (6 bases). The clonotype originates from an adult who received the AZD1222 COVID-19 vaccine. In nucleotides, the CDR3 is TGTGCCAGCAGCCCGGAGGGCAGGGGAGCTTTCTTT. Translation gives CASSPEGRGAFF.